The source of this T cell receptor beta chain is a study of T-cell memory formation after mild COVID-19. The CDR3 length is 14 residues. The V gene's germline CDR1 is DFQATT and CDR2 SNEGSKA (reference sequence). The V segment lost 3 bases and the J segment 1 base; nucleotides outside the gene matches: 5. TCRdb called the 5' RACE reads again in MiXCR, with one record for every CDR3 protein. Found here are 310,000 or so distinct CDR3 sequences, around a sixth of them singletons; the top ten hold roughly 22%. Findings and limits, study-wide: Certain responding clones were present in pre-infection memory, suggesting participation of cross-reactive memory.

Comments on this clonotype: The target antigen is unknown.

The chain carries TRBV20-1 and TRBJ2-7; TRBD2 aligns across 8 bases. Sequencing was performed on PBMCs or a T cell subset sorted from them (not recorded which). The receptor comes from a man aged 18-30 years who had mild COVID-19 (a few samples of this study predate the infection). Cell type and time point are not known. CDR3 sequence (DNA): TGCAGTGCTAGGGCCACTAGCGGTTCCTACGAGCAGTACGTC. This translates into CSARATSGSYEQYV.